These T cell receptor beta chains were read from a single sample in a study of long-term antiretroviral therapy in people with HIV. Profiled with immunoSEQ multiplex PCR; TCRdb holds only in-frame clones, not every one. The sample has fewer than 30,000 clones, roughly 89% seen once; the top ten hold approximately 9.3%. Sequencing used unsorted PBMCs, obtained 1.8 years before starting antiretroviral therapy. The receptors derive from a middle-aged man with HIV. Both conserved end residues are part of each CDR3. D genes are given only for firm matches. Clone size is not always given. Where it is, it says once, few, many or a class for expanded clones.

>TRBJ2-1|few|TRBV10-1|.
CASSLNRNNEQFF
TGCGCCAGCAGTTTGAACAGGAACAATGAGCAGTTCTTC
>TRBJ2-1|.|TRBV7-3|TRBD2
CASSLGTSFPIEQFF
TGTGCCAGCAGCCTCGGGACTAGCTTTCCGATTGAGCAGTTCTTC
>TRBJ2-2|.|TRBV6-1|.
CASSEVWGTGELFF
TGTGCCAGCAGTGAAGTATGGGGTACCGGGGAGCTGTTTTTT
>TRBJ2-7|.|TRBV28|.
CASSFGGFSYEQYF
TGTGCCAGCAGTTTTGGAGGGTTCTCCTACGAGCAGTACTTC
>TRBJ2-7|.|TRBV5-1|.
CASSLGVLSSDEQYF
TGCGCCAGCAGCTTGGGGGTTTTGAGTAGCGACGAGCAGTACTTC
>TRBJ2-1|.|TRBV29-1|.
CSSLPSGNNEQFF
TGCAGCTCCCTCCCCAGCGGTAACAATGAGCAGTTCTTC
>TRBJ2-2|.|TRBV5-1|.
CASSLGSPANTGELFF
TGCGCCAGCAGCTTGGGGTCACCTGCGAACACCGGGGAGCTGTTTTTT
>TRBJ2-7|.|TRBV6-6|TRBD1
CASSYYRGSYEQYF
TGTGCCAGCAGTTACTACAGGGGCTCCTACGAGCAGTACTTC
>TRBJ1-3|few|TRBV6-1|TRBD1
CASRPDRVADGHF
TGTGCCAGCAGACCGGACAGGGTGGCTGATGGACATTTT
>TRBJ1-3|.|TRBV7-8|.
CASSLGGLGNTIYF
TGTGCCAGCAGCTTAGGAGGGTTGGGAAACACCATATATTTT
>TRBJ1-2|.|TRBV28|TRBD1
CASSSPSGTGAYGYTF
TGTGCCAGCAGTTCCCCCTCCGGGACAGGGGCATATGGCTACACCTTC
>TRBJ2-5|.|TRBV5-1|TRBD2
CASSLGGGRGQETQYF
TGCGCCAGCAGCTTGGGTGGCGGGAGGGGTCAAGAGACCCAGTACTTC
>TRBJ1-1|.|TRBV6-5|.
CASSYQAIPNTEAFF
TGTGCCAGCAGTTATCAGGCGATTCCGAACACTGAAGCTTTCTTT
>TRBJ1-2|.|TRBV9|.
CASRGTPNYGYTF
TGTGCCAGCAGAGGGACTCCGAACTATGGCTACACCTTC
>TRBJ2-7|.|TRBV11-2|.
CASSLGRDTYEQYF
TGTGCCAGCAGCCTAGGACGGGACACCTACGAGCAGTACTTC
>TRBJ2-7|.|TRBV6-1|TRBD2
CASSEGSGPYEQYF
TGTGCCAGCAGTGAGGGTAGCGGGCCCTACGAGCAGTACTTC
>TRBJ2-3|few|TRBV5-1|.
CASRTDTDTQYF
TGCGCCAGTCGGACAGACACAGATACGCAGTATTTT
>TRBJ1-2|.|TRBV27|TRBD1
CASKLGGQAHGYTF
TGTGCCAGCAAACTAGGGGGACAGGCTCATGGCTACACCTTC